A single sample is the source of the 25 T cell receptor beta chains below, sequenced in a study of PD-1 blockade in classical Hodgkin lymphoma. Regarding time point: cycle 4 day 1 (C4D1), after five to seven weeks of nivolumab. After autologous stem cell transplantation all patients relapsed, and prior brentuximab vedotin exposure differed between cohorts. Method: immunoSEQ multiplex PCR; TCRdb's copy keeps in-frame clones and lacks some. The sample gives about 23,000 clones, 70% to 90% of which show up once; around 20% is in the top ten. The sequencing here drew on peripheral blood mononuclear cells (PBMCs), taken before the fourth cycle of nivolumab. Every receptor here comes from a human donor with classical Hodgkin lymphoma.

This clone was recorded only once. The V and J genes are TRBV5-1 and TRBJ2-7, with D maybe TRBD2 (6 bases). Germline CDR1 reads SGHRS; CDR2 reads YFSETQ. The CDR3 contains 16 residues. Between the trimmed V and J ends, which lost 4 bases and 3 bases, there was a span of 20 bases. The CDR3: CASSPEKGAGFYEQYF. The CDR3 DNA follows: TGCGCCAGCAGCCCGGAGAAGGGCGCGGGGTTCTACGAGCAGTACTTC.

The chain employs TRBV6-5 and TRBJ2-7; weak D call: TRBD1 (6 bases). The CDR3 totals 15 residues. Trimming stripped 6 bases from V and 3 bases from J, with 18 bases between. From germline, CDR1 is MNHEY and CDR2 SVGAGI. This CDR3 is CASRNPWDTYYEQYF. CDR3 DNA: TGTGCCAGCAGAAACCCTTGGGACACCTACTACGAGCAGTACTTC.

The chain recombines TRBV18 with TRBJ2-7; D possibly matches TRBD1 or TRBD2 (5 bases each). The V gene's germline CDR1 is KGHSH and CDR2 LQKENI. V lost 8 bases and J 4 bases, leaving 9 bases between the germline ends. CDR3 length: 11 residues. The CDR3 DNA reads TGTGCCAGCAGGGGCGGGTACGAGCAGTACTTC. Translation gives CASRGGYEQYF.

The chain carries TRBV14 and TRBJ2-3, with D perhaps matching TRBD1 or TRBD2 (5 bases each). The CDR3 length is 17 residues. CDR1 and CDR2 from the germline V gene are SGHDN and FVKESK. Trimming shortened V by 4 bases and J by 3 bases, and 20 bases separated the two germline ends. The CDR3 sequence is CASSPTPRWGWTDTQYF. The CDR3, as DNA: TGTGCCAGCAGCCCGACGCCTAGGTGGGGGTGGACAGATACGCAGTATTTT.

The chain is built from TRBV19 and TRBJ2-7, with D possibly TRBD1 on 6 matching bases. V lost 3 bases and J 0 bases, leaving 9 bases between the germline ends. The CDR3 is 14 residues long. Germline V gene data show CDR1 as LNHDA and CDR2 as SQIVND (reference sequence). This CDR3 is CASSMGTRSYEQYF. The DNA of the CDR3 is TGTGCCAGTAGTATGGGGACACGCTCCTACGAGCAGTACTTC. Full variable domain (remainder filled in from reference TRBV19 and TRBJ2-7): DGGITQSPKYLFRKEGQNVTLSCEQNLNHDAMYWYRQDPGQGLRLIYYSQIVNDFQKGDIAEGYSVSREKKESFPLTVTSAQKNPTAFYLCASSMGTRSYEQYFGPGTRLTVT.

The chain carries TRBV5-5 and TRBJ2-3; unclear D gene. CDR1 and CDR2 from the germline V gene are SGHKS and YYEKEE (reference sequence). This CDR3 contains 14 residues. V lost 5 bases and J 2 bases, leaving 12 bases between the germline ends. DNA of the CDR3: TGTGCCAGCAGAGTAGCTGGGAACACAGATACGCAGTATTTT. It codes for CASRVAGNTDTQYF.

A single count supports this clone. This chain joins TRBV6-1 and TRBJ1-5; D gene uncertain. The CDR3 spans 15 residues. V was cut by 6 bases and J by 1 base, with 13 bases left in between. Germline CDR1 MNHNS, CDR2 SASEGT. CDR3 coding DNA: TGTGCCAGCAGCGTTGGGGTCAGCAGCAATCAGCCCCAGCATTTT. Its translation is CASSVGVSSNQPQHF.

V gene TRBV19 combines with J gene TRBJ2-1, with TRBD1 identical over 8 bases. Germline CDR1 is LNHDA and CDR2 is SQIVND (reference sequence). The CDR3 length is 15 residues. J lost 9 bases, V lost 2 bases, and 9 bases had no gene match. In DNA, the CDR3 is TGTGCCAGTAGTATAACAGGGGGGCTTTACGGTGAGCAGTTCTTC. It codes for CASSITGGLYGEQFF.

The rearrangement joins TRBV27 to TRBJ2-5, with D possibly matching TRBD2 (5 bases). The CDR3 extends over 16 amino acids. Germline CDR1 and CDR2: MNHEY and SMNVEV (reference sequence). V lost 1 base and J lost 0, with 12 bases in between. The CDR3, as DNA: TGTGCCAGCAGTTTATTCGGGAATACCCACCAAGAGACCCAGTACTTC. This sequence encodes CASSLFGNTHQETQYF.

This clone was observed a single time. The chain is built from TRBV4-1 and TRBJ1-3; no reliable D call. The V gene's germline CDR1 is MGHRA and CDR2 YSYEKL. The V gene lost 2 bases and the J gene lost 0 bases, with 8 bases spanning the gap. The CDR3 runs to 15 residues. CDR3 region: CASSQPFGSGNTIYF. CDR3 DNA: TGCGCCAGCAGCCAACCGTTTGGCTCTGGAAACACCATATATTTT.

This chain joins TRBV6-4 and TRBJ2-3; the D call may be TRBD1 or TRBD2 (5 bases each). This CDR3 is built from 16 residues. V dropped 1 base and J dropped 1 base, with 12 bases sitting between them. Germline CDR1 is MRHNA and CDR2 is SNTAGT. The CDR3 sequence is CASSDYRDHRTDTQYF. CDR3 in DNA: TGTGCCAGCAGTGACTACCGGGACCACCGCACAGATACGCAGTATTTT.

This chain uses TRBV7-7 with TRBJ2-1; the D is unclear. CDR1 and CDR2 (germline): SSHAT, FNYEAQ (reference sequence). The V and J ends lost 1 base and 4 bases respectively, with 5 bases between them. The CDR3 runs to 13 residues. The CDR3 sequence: CASSLDNYNEQFF. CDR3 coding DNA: TGTGCCAGCAGCTTAGATAATTACAATGAGCAGTTCTTC.

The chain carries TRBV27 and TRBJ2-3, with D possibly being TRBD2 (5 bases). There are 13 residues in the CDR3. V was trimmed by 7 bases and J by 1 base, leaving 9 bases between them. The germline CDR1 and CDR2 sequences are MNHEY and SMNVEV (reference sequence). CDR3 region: CASKVSGTDTQYF. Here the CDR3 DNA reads TGTGCCAGCAAAGTTAGCGGCACAGATACGCAGTATTTT.

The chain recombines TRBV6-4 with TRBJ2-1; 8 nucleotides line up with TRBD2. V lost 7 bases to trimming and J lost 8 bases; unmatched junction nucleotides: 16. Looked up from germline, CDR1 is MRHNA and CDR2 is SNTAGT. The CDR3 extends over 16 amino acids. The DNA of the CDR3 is TGTGCCAGCACCCCGACACCGGGACTAGGTCTGTATGAGCAGTTCTTC. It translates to CASTPTPGLGLYEQFF.

The CDR3 loop is CASSEGLMSAYNSPLHF. The CDR3 nucleotides read TGTGCCAGCAGCGAAGGACTGATGAGCGCCTATAATTCACCCCTCCACTTT. V usage is TRBV7-9 and J usage is TRBJ1-6; D is uncertain. Germline V lookup: CDR1 SEHNR, CDR2 FQNEAQ (reference sequence). The CDR3 is made up of 17 amino acids. The V end was cut by 5 bases, the J end by 2 bases, with 16 bases between.

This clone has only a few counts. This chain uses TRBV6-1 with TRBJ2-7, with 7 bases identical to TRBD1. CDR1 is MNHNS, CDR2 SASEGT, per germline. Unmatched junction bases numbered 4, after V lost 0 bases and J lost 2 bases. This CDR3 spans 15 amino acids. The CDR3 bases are TGTGCCAGCAGTGAAGCCCCGGGACAGCCCTACGAGCAGTACTTC. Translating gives CASSEAPGQPYEQYF.

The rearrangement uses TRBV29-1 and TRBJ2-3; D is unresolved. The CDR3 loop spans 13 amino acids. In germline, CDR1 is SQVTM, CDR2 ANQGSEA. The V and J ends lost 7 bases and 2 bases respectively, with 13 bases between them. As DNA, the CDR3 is TGCAGCGCCGAGTGGGAAAACACAGATACGCAGTATTTT. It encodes CSAEWENTDTQYF.

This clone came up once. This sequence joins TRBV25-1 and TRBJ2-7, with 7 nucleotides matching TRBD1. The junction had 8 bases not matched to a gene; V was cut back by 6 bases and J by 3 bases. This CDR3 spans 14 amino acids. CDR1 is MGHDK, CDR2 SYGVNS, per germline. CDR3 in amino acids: CASRRSDRVYEQYF. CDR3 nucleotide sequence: TGTGCCAGCAGGAGGTCAGACAGGGTCTACGAGCAGTACTTC.

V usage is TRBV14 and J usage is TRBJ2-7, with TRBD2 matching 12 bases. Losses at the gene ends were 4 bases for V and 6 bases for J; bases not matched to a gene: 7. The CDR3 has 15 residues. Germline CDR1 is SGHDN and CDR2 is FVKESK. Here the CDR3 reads CASSLRLAGVREQYF. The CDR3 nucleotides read TGTGCCAGCAGCCTCCGACTAGCGGGAGTGCGCGAGCAGTACTTC.

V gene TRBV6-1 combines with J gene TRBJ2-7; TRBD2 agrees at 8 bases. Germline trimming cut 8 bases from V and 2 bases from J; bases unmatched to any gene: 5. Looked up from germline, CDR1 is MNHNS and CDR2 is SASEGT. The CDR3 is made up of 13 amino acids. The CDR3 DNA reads TGTGCCAGCTCCGGACTAGCAGCCTACGAGCAGTACTTC. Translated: CASSGLAAYEQYF.

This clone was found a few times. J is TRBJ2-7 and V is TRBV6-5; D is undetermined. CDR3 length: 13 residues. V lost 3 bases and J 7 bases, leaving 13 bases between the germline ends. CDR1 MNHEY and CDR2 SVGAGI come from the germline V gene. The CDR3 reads CASSYTRLDEQYF. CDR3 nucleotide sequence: TGTGCCAGCAGTTATACCAGACTTGATGAGCAGTACTTC.

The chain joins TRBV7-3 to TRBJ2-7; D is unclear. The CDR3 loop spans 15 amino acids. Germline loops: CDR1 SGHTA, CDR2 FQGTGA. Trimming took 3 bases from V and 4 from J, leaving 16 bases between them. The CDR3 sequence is CASSFDAPILYEQYF. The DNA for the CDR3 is TGTGCCAGCAGCTTCGATGCCCCCATCCTTTACGAGCAGTACTTC. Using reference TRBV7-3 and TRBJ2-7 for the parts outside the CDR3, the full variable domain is GAGVSQTPSNKVTEKGKYVELRCDPISGHTALYWYRQSLGQGPEFLIYFQGTGAADDSGLPNDRFFAVRPEGSVSTLKIQRTERGDSAVYLCASSFDAPILYEQYFGPGTRLTVT.

The CDR3 sequence is CASSLGMGARAETQYF. The CDR3 DNA is TGTGCCAGCAGTTTGGGGATGGGTGCGAGAGCGGAGACCCAGTACTTC. V and J are TRBV7-2 and TRBJ2-5, with D unresolved. The ends were cut back, 6 bases at V and 5 bases at J, with 22 bases in the middle. Germline CDR1 is SGHTA and CDR2 is FQGNSA. This CDR3 comprises 16 residues.

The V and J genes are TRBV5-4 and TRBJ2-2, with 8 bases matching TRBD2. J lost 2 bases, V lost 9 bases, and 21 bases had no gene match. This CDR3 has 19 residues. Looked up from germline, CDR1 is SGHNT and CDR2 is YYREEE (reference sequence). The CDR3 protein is CATPRTRNGRAVNTGELFF. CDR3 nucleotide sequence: TGTGCCACCCCGCGGACGAGAAACGGGAGGGCCGTTAACACCGGGGAGCTGTTTTTT.

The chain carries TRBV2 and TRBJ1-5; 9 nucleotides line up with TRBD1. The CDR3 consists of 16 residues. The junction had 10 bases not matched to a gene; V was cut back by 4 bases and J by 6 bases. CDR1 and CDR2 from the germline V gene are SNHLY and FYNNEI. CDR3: CASSGGQGNLGQPQHF. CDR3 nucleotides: TGTGCCAGCAGTGGGGGACAGGGTAACCTAGGTCAGCCCCAGCATTTT.